Listed below are T cell receptor beta chains from one sample, sequenced in a study of T cell responses to AZD1222 COVID-19 vaccine. Assay used: immunoSEQ multiplex PCR; TCRdb lists only in-frame clones, some missing. The table has around 140,000 clones, roughly 90% seen once. The specimen was peripheral blood, collected on day 0 of AZD1222 vaccination. The receptors come from an adult in good health. CDR3s include the opening cysteine and the closing phenylalanine or tryptophan. D genes are given only for firm matches. Only some rows state a clone size, as once, few, many or a class for expanded clones.

clone_size,j_call,d_call,v_call,cdr3_nt,cdr3_aa
.,TRBJ2-1,.,TRBV5-1,TGCGCCAGCAGCTTGGGAGGGGCCGGGCGCTACGGTGAGCAGTTCTTC,CASSLGGAGRYGEQFF
.,TRBJ1-1,TRBD1,TRBV5-1,TGCGCCAGCAGCCCTACAGGGGTGGGCGCTGAAGCTTTCTTT,CASSPTGVGAEAFF
.,TRBJ2-3,.,TRBV5-1,TGCGCCAGCAGCCAAGGGGATACGCAGTATTTT,CASSQGDTQYF
.,TRBJ1-1,.,TRBV5-1,TGCGCCAGCAGCTTGGTCAGGGGAGGGGACACTGAAGCTTTCTTT,CASSLVRGGDTEAFF
.,TRBJ1-3,.,TRBV27,TGTGCCAGCAGGGACCTCCCCAGGAACACCATATATTTT,CASRDLPRNTIYF
.,TRBJ1-6,.,TRBV19,TGTGCCAGTAGCACACAGGGCACCTATAATTCACCCCTCCACTTT,CASSTQGTYNSPLHF
.,TRBJ1-2,TRBD1,TRBV27,TGTGCCACAAGACAGGGTGTAAGGAGCTATGGCTACACCTTC,CATRQGVRSYGYTF
.,TRBJ2-2,.,TRBV10-3,TGTGCCATCAGTCCAAAGCCCGGGGAGCTGTTTTTT,CAISPKPGELFF
.,TRBJ1-2,TRBD1,TRBV27,TGTGCCAGCAGTCCTCGACAGGGGGCCGGCTATGGCTACACCTTC,CASSPRQGAGYGYTF
.,TRBJ1-2,.,TRBV10-3,TGTGCCATCAGTGATCAGACAGCCAGGAACTATGGCTACACCTTC,CAISDQTARNYGYTF
.,TRBJ1-1,.,TRBV19,TGTGCCAGTAGTATAAGTAAGACCACTGAAGCTTTCTTT,CASSISKTTEAFF
.,TRBJ2-7,TRBD1,TRBV5-6,TGTGCCAGCAGCTTAGGGACAGGGGGCTACGAGCAGTACTTC,CASSLGTGGYEQYF
.,TRBJ2-2,TRBD1,TRBV18,TGTGCCAGCTCACCGAGACAGGGCTGGACCGGGGAGCTGTTTTTT,CASSPRQGWTGELFF
.,TRBJ2-5,.,TRBV5-6,TGTGCCAGCAGCCTACAGCTAGCGACCCAGTACTTC,CASSLQLATQYF
.,TRBJ1-3,.,TRBV4-3,TGCGCCAGCAGCCAAGCTCTCCCGACAGCTTACTCTGGAAACACCATATATTTT,CASSQALPTAYSGNTIYF
.,TRBJ2-1,.,TRBV24-1,TGTGCCACCAGTGACGCCCGGACGGGCTTAAACAATGAGCAGTTCTTC,CATSDARTGLNNEQFF
.,TRBJ1-2,TRBD1,TRBV7-9,TGTGCCAGCAGCTTGATTACAGGGGCATATAACTATGGCTACACCTTC,CASSLITGAYNYGYTF
once,TRBJ2-7,TRBD1,TRBV29-1,TGCAGCGTCAACCTCATGGACAGGGGGCTAGGAGAGCAGTACTTC,CSVNLMDRGLGEQYF
.,TRBJ1-1,TRBD1,TRBV27,TGTGCCAGTCAGGGGGGCTGGGGCACTGAAGCTTTCTTT,CASQGGWGTEAFF
.,TRBJ1-2,.,TRBV18,TGTGCCAGCTCACCACAGGGAGGCGTAGGCTATGGCTACACCTTC,CASSPQGGVGYGYTF
.,TRBJ1-4,.,TRBV6-5,TGTGCCAGCAGTTACTCAGGGACAACGGATGAAAAACTGTTTTTT,CASSYSGTTDEKLFF
.,TRBJ1-6,.,TRBV30,TGTGCCTGGAGTGAAACTGTCTGGAATTCACCCCTCCACTTT,CAWSETVWNSPLHF
.,TRBJ2-3,TRBD1,TRBV5-4,TGTGCCAGCAGGTGGGGACAGGGGGCTTTAGATACGCAGTATTTT,CASRWGQGALDTQYF
.,TRBJ2-5,TRBD2,TRBV6-2/TRBV6-3,TGTGCCAGCACCCCCCTCGTGGCAGGGAGGGGAGAGACCCAGTACTTC,CASTPLVAGRGETQYF
.,TRBJ1-6,.,TRBV25-1,TGTGCCAGCAGTGGCCGGGACCATTCATCGCCCCTCCACTTT,CASSGRDHSSPLHF
.,TRBJ2-2,.,TRBV7-7,TGTGCTAGCAGCTTAGACGCGGCGGAGCTGTTTTTT,CASSLDAAELFF
.,TRBJ2-2,.,TRBV19,TGTGCCAGTAGTATTCTCAGGGGTTATGACACCGGGGAGCTGTTTTTT,CASSILRGYDTGELFF
once,TRBJ2-3,.,TRBV5-8,TGTGCCAGCAGCTTGAATAGGGGGGCCCCGGATACGCAGTATTTT,CASSLNRGAPDTQYF
.,TRBJ1-4,.,TRBV5-1,TGCGCCAGCAGCCCCGGGACACTTAACGCTAATGAAAAACTGTTTTTT,CASSPGTLNANEKLFF
.,TRBJ2-3,.,TRBV9,TGTGCCAGCAGCGCGGTTTTGGGGGGAAACACAGATACGCAGTATTTT,CASSAVLGGNTDTQYF
.,TRBJ2-3,TRBD2,TRBV3-1/TRBV3-2,TGTGCCAGCAGCCAAGACGGACTAGCGGGAGTGGGAGATACGCAGTATTTT,CASSQDGLAGVGDTQYF
.,TRBJ1-1,TRBD1,TRBV4-3,TGCGCCAGCAGCCAAGATTTAGGCGGGACAGCGAACACTGAAGCTTTCTTT,CASSQDLGGTANTEAFF
.,TRBJ1-2,.,TRBV14,TGTGCCAGCAGCCAGGTTCACTCCCTCTATGGCTACACCTTC,CASSQVHSLYGYTF
.,TRBJ1-1,TRBD1,TRBV4-2,TGTGCCAGCAGCCAATTGACAGGGGGGGGCACTGAAGCTTTCTTT,CASSQLTGGGTEAFF
few,TRBJ2-7,.,TRBV7-9,TGTGCCAGCAGCTTAGCGCAGGGTTGGTCCTACGAGCAGTACTTC,CASSLAQGWSYEQYF
few,TRBJ2-2,.,TRBV9,TGTGCCAGCAGCTACCGTTTGGGGGCCGGGGAGCTGTTTTTT,CASSYRLGAGELFF
.,TRBJ1-1,TRBD1,TRBV18,TGTGCCAGCTCACCACAGGGGGCAGAAGCTTTCTTT,CASSPQGAEAFF
.,TRBJ2-7,TRBD1,TRBV5-1,TGCGCCAGCAGCCCGGACAGGTCGCTCTCCTACGAGCAGTACTTC,CASSPDRSLSYEQYF
.,TRBJ1-4,.,TRBV29-1,TGCAGCGTCAGGAGTGAAAAACTGTTTTTT,CSVRSEKLFF
.,TRBJ2-1,.,TRBV5-1,TGCGCCAGCACCCAAAACTGGGGAGCTGGCTCCTACAATGAGCAGTTCTTC,CASTQNWGAGSYNEQFF
.,TRBJ1-1,.,TRBV18,TGTGCCAGCTCACCATTGTCGGGAACATACCGTGAAGCTTTCTTT,CASSPLSGTYREAFF
.,TRBJ1-1,.,TRBV19,TGTGCCAGTAGTATTCCGACGGTGAACACTGAAGCTTTCTTT,CASSIPTVNTEAFF
.,TRBJ2-7,TRBD2,TRBV9,TGTGCCAGCAGCGAGGGAGGGACCGAGCAGTACTTC,CASSEGGTEQYF
.,TRBJ1-2,TRBD1,TRBV6-2/TRBV6-3,TGTGCCAGCAGTTCACCGACAGGGTACTATGGCTACACCTTC,CASSSPTGYYGYTF
few,TRBJ2-1,TRBD1,TRBV19,TGTGCCAGTAGTACAGGGGGCCCATACAATGAGCAGTTCTTC,CASSTGGPYNEQFF